The clone carrying this T cell receptor beta chain was recorded only once. The data were obtained in a study of lymphopenia after photon versus proton radiotherapy. CDR1 is SGDLS, CDR2 YYNGEE, per germline. The V and J ends lost 4 bases and 9 bases respectively, with 26 bases between them. This CDR3 contains 16 residues. Some clones are missing from TCRdb's copy, which holds only in-frame ones; the method was immunoSEQ multiplex PCR. The table includes 35,000 to 45,000 clones, around 83% detected once. The chain couples TRBV9 to TRBJ2-7, with a possible D match to TRBD2 (6 bases). This clonotype originated in a woman between 70 and 85 years old with pancreatic cancer. The sequencing used peripheral blood, collected from a patient treated with proton-based radiotherapy. The DNA of the CDR3 is TGTGCCAGCAGCCCTACGGTGCGGGGACCGTTGGATGGGCAGTACTTC. Translation: CASSPTVRGPLDGQYF.